The text below deals with one TCR beta chain. The antigen is not known. The entry originates in a study of a mutant IDH1 vaccine in newly diagnosed glioma. Study in general: Visit V12 was at week 35; visit V13 was at week 47.

Stated time point: week 35, safety follow-up. Every vaccination contained 300 ug of the mutant IDH1 20-mer peptide and was paired with topical imiquimod. During weeks 1, 3, 5, 7, 11, 15, 19 and 23, patients received eight vaccinations. The donor cohort comprised cases of new WHO grade 3 or 4 IDH1-mutant, ATRX-lost astrocytoma. Clones were sequenced by immunoSEQ multiplex PCR, and TCRdb holds only the in-frame ones, with some missing. The table records 69,000 or so clones, more than 75% of them present only once. The receptor's source is a man aged 30 to 45 with glioma. The sample consisted of PBMCs, taken from a glioma patient whose treatment included an IDH1 peptide vaccine.

The CDR3 is CASRRQGDNEQFF. For the CDR3, the DNA is TGCGCCAGCAGAAGACAGGGGGACAATGAGCAGTTCTTC. The chain has TRBV10-2 and TRBJ2-1; the match to TRBD1 covers 9 bases. Germline CDR1 is WSHSY and CDR2 is SAAADI. Losses at the gene ends were 6 bases for V and 5 bases for J; bases not matched to a gene: 2. There are 13 residues in the CDR3.